This T cell receptor beta chain was found in a study of cytomegalovirus exposure and HLA in healthy donors. Notes on the study in general: Generally TCR sequences proved uncommon, though certain public TCRs appeared in numerous donors. Other equally common chains were less clonally expanded than HLA-associated TCR beta chains, a later analysis showed. An observed cluster of highly shared sequence variants was recorded as a likely sequencing artifact. Roughly even sequencing depth across donors was the assumption behind the presence/absence analyses.

The PCR ran on 60 Vbeta and 13 Jbeta primers. Some clones are missing from TCRdb's copy, which holds only in-frame ones; the method was immunoSEQ multiplex PCR. The sample lists 100,000 to 150,000 clones, about 85% occurring once. Details on this clone: Its antigen is currently unknown.

The germline V gene has CDR1 SGDLS and CDR2 YYNGEE. V was clipped by 5 bases and J by 7 bases; unmatched bases: 7. This CDR3 comprises 15 residues. Source material: PBMCs. V usage is TRBV9 and J usage is TRBJ2-1; 12 bases are a match to TRBD2. The clonotype originates from a man aged 45-60 years in good health and CMV-seronegative. CDR3 protein: CASSEGTSGWNEQFF. The CDR3 DNA reads TGTGCCAGCAGTGAAGGGACTAGCGGGTGGAATGAGCAGTTCTTC.